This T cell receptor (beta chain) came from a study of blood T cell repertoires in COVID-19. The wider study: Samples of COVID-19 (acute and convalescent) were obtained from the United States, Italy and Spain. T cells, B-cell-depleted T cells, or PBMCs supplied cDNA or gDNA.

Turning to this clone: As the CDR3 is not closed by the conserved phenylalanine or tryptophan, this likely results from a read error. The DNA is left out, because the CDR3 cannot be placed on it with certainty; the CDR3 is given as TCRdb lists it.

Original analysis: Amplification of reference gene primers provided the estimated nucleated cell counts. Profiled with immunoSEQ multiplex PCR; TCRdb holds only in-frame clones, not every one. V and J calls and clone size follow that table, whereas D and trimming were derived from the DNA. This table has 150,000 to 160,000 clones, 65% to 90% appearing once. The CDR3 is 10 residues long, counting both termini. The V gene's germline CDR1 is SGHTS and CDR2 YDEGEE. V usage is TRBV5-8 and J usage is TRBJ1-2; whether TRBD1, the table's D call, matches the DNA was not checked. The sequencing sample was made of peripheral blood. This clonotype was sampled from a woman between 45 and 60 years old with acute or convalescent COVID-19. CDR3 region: CASSLEFKGV.